The present entry profiles one T cell receptor beta chain with its context. The data originate from a study of patients and donors after allogeneic stem cell transplantation. The CDR3 loop spans 17 amino acids. V lost 6 bases and J lost 4; bases outside the gene matches: 11. Germline CDR1 is MRHNA and CDR2 is SNTAGT. TCRdb itself ran the RT-PCR reads through MiXCR, one entry per CDR3 protein. The table has some 87,000 distinct CDR3 sequences, roughly 43% seen once; the top ten hold roughly three fifths. The receptor's source is a human donor who was either an allogeneic HSCT recipient or a stem cell or donor lymphocyte infusion donor (not recorded which). It is not recorded whose cells these are; they may come from a transplant donor. The chain joins TRBV6-4 to TRBJ2-1; 11 nucleotides agree with TRBD2. The sample consisted of blood, either unsorted or a sorted T cell fraction (not recorded which). The CDR3 here is CASRKEALAGVYNEQFF. DNA for the CDR3: TGTGCCAGCAGAAAAGAAGCACTAGCGGGAGTATACAATGAGCAGTTCTTC.